Presented here are 21 T cell receptor beta chains from one specimen sequenced in a study of T cell clonotyping in hematopoietic cell transplantation. Time point here: recipient sample about 28 days before transplant, after cytoreduction. TCRdb's table, derived via immunoSEQ multiplex PCR, lists solely in-frame clones and lacks some. The sample has about 45,000 clones, around 83% seen once. Sequencing used peripheral blood mononuclear cells, obtained before stem cell transplant. The receptors originated from a man aged 55 to 70 with myelodysplastic syndrome. Some clones in this sample may be carry-over from other donors' samples.

CDR3 loop: CASSARPHGEAFF. CDR3 sequence (DNA): TGTGCCAGCAGCGCGCGCCCCCATGGTGAAGCTTTCTTT. The chain is built from TRBV9 and TRBJ1-1; D is uncertain. This CDR3 contains 13 residues. Trimming removed 3 bases at V and 7 bases at J, with 13 bases between. Germline V gene sequence: CDR1 SGDLS, CDR2 YYNGEE.

This chain links TRBV7-2 with TRBJ2-7, with D perhaps TRBD2 (6 bases). Trimming took 4 bases from V and 3 from J, leaving 16 bases between them. The germline V gene encodes CDR1 SGHTA and CDR2 FQGNSA. The CDR3 extends over 15 amino acids. The CDR3 loop is CASSSLSGLRYEQYF. Written as DNA, the CDR3 is TGTGCCAGCAGCTCCCTCTCGGGACTGCGCTACGAGCAGTACTTC.

J is TRBJ1-1 and V is TRBV6-5, with D perhaps matching TRBD1 (6 bases). Trimming left V 4 bases short and J 3 bases short, with 15 bases between. CDR3 length: 15 amino acids. CDR1 is MNHEY, CDR2 SVGAGI, per germline. This chain's CDR3 is CASSSTRGGDTEAFF. The CDR3 DNA reads TGTGCCAGCAGTTCTACCCGAGGGGGAGACACTGAAGCTTTCTTT.

The genes are TRBV7-9 and TRBJ2-7; D uncertain. Germline loops: CDR1 SEHNR, CDR2 FQNEAQ (reference sequence). The CDR3 spans 15 residues. V was shortened by 1 base and J by 0 bases, with 10 bases between the two germline ends. CDR3 sequence (DNA): TGTGCCAGCAGCTTAGAGGCTTTAAGCTCCTACGAGCAGTACTTC. Protein product: CASSLEALSSYEQYF.

The CDR3 here is CASSPQGGQGLGYTF. The CDR3 region has the DNA TGTGCCAGTAGTCCCCAGGGGGGACAGGGCCTGGGCTACACCTTC. This sequence joins TRBV19 and TRBJ1-2, with 9 bases lining up with TRBD1. The CDR3 runs to 15 residues. CDR1 and CDR2 from the germline V gene are LNHDA and SQIVND (reference sequence). Unmatched junction bases numbered 12, after V lost 5 bases and J lost 8 bases.

This clone was observed a handful of times. The V call is TRBV7-2, the J call TRBJ1-6, with 7 positions matching TRBD1. The germline V gene encodes CDR1 SGHTA and CDR2 FQGNSA. Trimming removed 5 bases from V and 7 bases from J; junction bases left unmatched: 11. The CDR3 is made up of 16 amino acids. In DNA form, the CDR3 reads TGTGCCAGCAGCCCAGGGGGGGGCTTCGGGAATTCACCCCTCCACTTT. Translated, it gives CASSPGGGFGNSPLHF.

The chain employs TRBV19 and TRBJ1-2; D remains unclear. Germline-derived CDR1 and CDR2 are LNHDA and SQIVND (reference sequence). The CDR3 spans 15 residues. V lost 7 bases to trimming and J lost 6 bases, with 21 bases between them. This CDR3 is CASTLGGLTGDGYTF. The DNA of the CDR3 is TGTGCCAGTACCCTAGGAGGGCTAACCGGCGATGGCTACACCTTC.

This clone occurred a few times. The chain is built from TRBV27 and TRBJ1-2; D remains unclear. The V end lost 3 bases, the J end lost 6 bases, and 17 bases lay between the germline ends. This CDR3 is built from 15 residues. Per germline, CDR1 MNHEY and CDR2 SMNVEV (reference sequence). The chain's CDR3 is CASSFTRELVDGYTF. CDR3 nucleotide sequence: TGTGCCAGCAGTTTTACTAGGGAGTTAGTTGATGGCTACACCTTC.

This rearrangement joins TRBV28 to TRBJ2-7, with TRBD1 matching 11 bases. CDR1 is MDHEN and CDR2 is SYDVKM in the germline V gene. The trim removed 4 bases at V and 3 bases at J, leaving 11 bases unmatched. CDR3 length equals 17 residues. CDR3 sequence (DNA): TGTGCCAGCAGTTCCCGGACAGGGGGCCCCTCGGACTACGAGCAGTACTTC. Translated, it gives CASSSRTGGPSDYEQYF.

This clone showed up just a few times. The chain employs TRBV6-1 and TRBJ2-5, with TRBD2 matching over 10 bases. This CDR3 has 14 amino acids. With 6 bases clipped from V and 4 bases from J, the junction kept 5 bases outside the gene matches. Germline V CDR1 and CDR2: MNHNS, SASEGT. In DNA form, the CDR3 reads TGTGCCAGCAGAGAGCGGGGGGGCCTAGAGACCCAGTACTTC. Its protein is CASRERGGLETQYF.

This clone turned up a few times. The DNA of the CDR3 is TGTGCCAGCAGTTTCGGGAGACTCTACGAGCAGTACTTC. Its translation is CASSFGRLYEQYF. This chain links TRBV28 with TRBJ2-7; D may be TRBD2 (6 bases). The CDR3 consists of 13 residues. V was clipped by 3 bases and J by 3 bases, with 9 bases between them. The germline V gene encodes CDR1 MDHEN and CDR2 SYDVKM.

The J gene is TRBJ2-2, the V gene TRBV30; no definite D call. Germline loops: CDR1 GTSNPN, CDR2 SVGIG (reference sequence). Trimming removed 1 base at V and 12 bases at J, with 9 bases between. The CDR3 covers 11 residues. This chain's CDR3 is CAWSGGSKLFF. The CDR3 nucleotides are TGTGCCTGGAGTGGGGGTAGTAAGCTGTTTTTT. The variable domain in full, with the rest retrieved from reference TRBV30 and TRBJ2-2, is SQTIHQWPATLVQPVGSPLSLECTVEGTSNPNLYWYRQAAGRGLQLLFYSVGIGQISSEVPQNLSASRPQDRQFILSSKKLLLSDSGFYLCAWSGGSKLFFGEGSRLTVL.

J is TRBJ1-2 and V is TRBV6-6; 7 nucleotides agree with TRBD1. CDR1 is MNHNY and CDR2 is SVGAGI in the germline V gene (reference sequence). V lost 0 bases and J lost 7; bases outside the gene matches: 8. The CDR3 runs to 15 residues. The CDR3 loop is CASSYSTPTGIGYTF. In DNA form, the CDR3 reads TGTGCCAGCAGTTACTCAACCCCGACAGGGATTGGCTACACCTTC.

The gene calls are TRBV6-5 and TRBJ1-1; D is ambiguous. Trimming removed 0 bases at V and 0 bases at J, with 8 bases between. The V gene's germline CDR1 is MNHEY and CDR2 SVGAGI. This CDR3 has 15 amino acids. CDR3 sequence (DNA): TGTGCCAGCAGTTACTCGAATAGGGTGAACACTGAAGCTTTCTTT. It encodes CASSYSNRVNTEAFF.

The rearrangement links TRBV6-6 to TRBJ2-7; D gene unclear. The CDR3 is made up of 14 amino acids. Germline loops: CDR1 MNHNY, CDR2 SVGAGI (reference sequence). V was cut by 0 bases and J by 3 bases, with 9 bases left in between. Here the CDR3 reads CASSYSSLYYEQYF. The CDR3 DNA is TGTGCCAGCAGTTACTCGTCGCTTTACTACGAGCAGTACTTC.

This CDR3 reads CASPNLDRIKPGQPQHF. The CDR3 DNA follows: TGTGCCAGTCCCAACCTGGACAGGATTAAACCGGGTCAGCCCCAGCATTTT. The chain joins TRBV19 to TRBJ1-5; 7 nucleotides match TRBD1. The V gene's germline CDR1 is LNHDA and CDR2 SQIVND (reference sequence). The CDR3 consists of 17 residues. Trimming at V came to 8 bases and at J to 6 bases, leaving 19 bases not matched to a gene.

CDR3 region: CASSAGTGGRNGELFF. CDR3 in DNA: TGTGCCAGCAGCGCCGGGACAGGGGGCCGGAACGGGGAGCTGTTTTTT. V usage is TRBV9 and J usage is TRBJ2-2, with TRBD1 matching over 12 bases. The V segment lost 3 bases and the J segment 7 bases; nucleotides outside the gene matches: 7. Per germline, CDR1 SGDLS and CDR2 YYNGEE. This CDR3 is built from 16 residues.

The V and J genes are TRBV27 and TRBJ2-3; D is perhaps TRBD1 (5 bases). This CDR3 spans 17 amino acids. Germline V gene data show CDR1 as MNHEY and CDR2 as SMNVEV (reference sequence). The germline V and J ends were trimmed by 2 bases and 0 bases, with 15 bases remaining between them. The CDR3 spells CASSLRNRFPSTDTQYF. The CDR3 DNA reads as TGTGCCAGCAGTTTACGGAACAGGTTTCCTAGCACAGATACGCAGTATTTT.

This clone has just one count. The chain combines TRBV7-9 with TRBJ2-1; D ambiguous. The V end lost 10 bases, the J end lost 5 bases, and 9 bases lay between the germline ends. Germline V gene lookup returns CDR1 SEHNR and CDR2 FQNEAQ (reference sequence). The CDR3 consists of 11 residues. CDR3 DNA sequence: TGTGCCACTACGAGAAACAATGAGCAGTTCTTC. It specifies CATTRNNEQFF.

V gene TRBV4-3 combines with J gene TRBJ1-3; D remains unclear. The CDR3 loop spans 15 amino acids. Germline V gene data show CDR1 as LGHNA and CDR2 as YSLEER. Trimming took off 1 base at V and 4 bases at J, with 11 bases between the two ends. The CDR3 reads CASSQGAAPGNTIYF. CDR3 coding DNA: TGCGCCAGCAGCCAAGGGGCCGCCCCAGGAAACACCATATATTTT.

The genes are TRBV10-3 and TRBJ1-6; D gene ambiguous. The length of the CDR3 is 16 residues. Germline loops: CDR1 ENHRY, CDR2 SYGVKD. Trimming took 3 bases from V and 9 from J, leaving 18 bases between them. The CDR3 sequence: CAISDSLGPRGSPLHF. As DNA, the CDR3 is TGTGCCATCAGTGACTCACTTGGGCCCCGCGGTTCACCCCTCCACTTT.